These 2 T cell receptor beta chains were all obtained from the same sample, sequenced in a study of cytomegalovirus exposure and HLA in healthy donors. The PCR was carried out with 60 Vbeta primers and 13 Jbeta primers. TCRdb's table, derived via immunoSEQ multiplex PCR, lists solely in-frame clones and lacks some. Of approximately 160,000 clones in the sample, roughly 79% were seen once. The sample taken for sequencing was PBMCs. These TCRs come from a male donor in good health and CMV-seronegative.

The chain links TRBV7-9 to TRBJ2-1; 8 nucleotides line up with TRBD2. The CDR3 has 14 residues. Germline-derived CDR1 and CDR2 are SEHNR and FQNEAQ (reference sequence). Trimming removed 3 bases from V and 11 bases from J; junction bases left unmatched: 9. DNA for the CDR3: TGTGCCAGCAGCTTCCGGGACATAGCGGGACAGCAGTTCTTC. Translated, it gives CASSFRDIAGQQFF.

This sequence joins TRBV30 and TRBJ2-2; maybe TRBD1 (6 bases). Germline loops: CDR1 GTSNPN, CDR2 SVGIG (reference sequence). Trimming took off 3 bases at V and 5 bases at J, with 10 bases between the two ends. This CDR3 has 13 residues. The CDR3 loop is CAWSAGATGELFF. The DNA for the CDR3 is TGTGCCTGGAGCGCAGGGGCAACCGGGGAGCTGTTTTTT.